This T cell receptor (beta chain) is from a study of a mutant IDH1 vaccine in newly diagnosed glioma. In the case of this clone: The antigen is undetermined.

Some clones are missing from TCRdb's copy, which holds only in-frame ones; the method was immunoSEQ multiplex PCR. This sample has around 38,000 clones, with about four fifths found just once. Germline V gives CDR1 LNHDA, CDR2 SQIVND (reference sequence). The trim removed 1 base at V and 5 bases at J, leaving 14 bases unmatched. This CDR3 comprises 18 residues. Time point indicated: week 5, during vaccination. Alongside topical imiquimod, each dose of vaccine comprised 300 ug of mutant IDH1 20-mer peptide. The sequence was collected from a man younger than 45 with glioma. Sequencing was performed on PBMCs, taken from a glioma patient whose treatment included an IDH1 peptide vaccine. The rearrangement uses TRBV19 and TRBJ2-5, with TRBD2 matching 9 bases. CDR3: CASSIGLADFFAGETQYF. The CDR3 nucleotides are TGTGCCAGTAGTATAGGACTAGCGGACTTTTTCGCGGGGGAGACCCAGTACTTC.